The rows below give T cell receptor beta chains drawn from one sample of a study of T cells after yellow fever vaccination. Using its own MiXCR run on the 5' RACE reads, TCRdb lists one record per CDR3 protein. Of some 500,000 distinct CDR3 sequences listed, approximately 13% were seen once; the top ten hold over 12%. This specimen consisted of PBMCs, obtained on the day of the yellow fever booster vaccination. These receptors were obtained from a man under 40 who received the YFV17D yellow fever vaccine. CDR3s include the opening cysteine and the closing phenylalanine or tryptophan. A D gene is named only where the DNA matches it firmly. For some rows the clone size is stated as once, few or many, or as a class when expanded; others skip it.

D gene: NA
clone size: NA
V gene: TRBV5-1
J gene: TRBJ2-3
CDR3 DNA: TGCGCCAGCAGCTTGGACAGACCGATAAGCACAGATACGCAGTATTTT
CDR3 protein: CASSLDRPISTDTQYF

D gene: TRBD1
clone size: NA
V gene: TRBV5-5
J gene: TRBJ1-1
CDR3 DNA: TGTGCCGGCAGCTTAAGGCCAGGGGGTTCATGGAACACTGAAGCTTTCTTT
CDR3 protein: CAGSLRPGGSWNTEAFF

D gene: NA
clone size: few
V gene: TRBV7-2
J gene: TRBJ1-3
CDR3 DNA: TGTGCCAGCAGCGAATTCAGAAACACCATATATTTT
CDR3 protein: CASSEFRNTIYF

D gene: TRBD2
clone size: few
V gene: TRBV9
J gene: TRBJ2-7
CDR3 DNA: TGTGCCAGCAGCGTGGACGGGAGGGCCTACGAGCAGTACTTC
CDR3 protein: CASSVDGRAYEQYF

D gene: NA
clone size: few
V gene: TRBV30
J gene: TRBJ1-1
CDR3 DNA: TGTGCCTGGAAACCGGACGGGTATACTGAAGCTTTCTTT
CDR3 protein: CAWKPDGYTEAFF

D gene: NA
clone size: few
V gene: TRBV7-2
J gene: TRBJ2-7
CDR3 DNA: TGTGCCTCCCAAAAGTCAGGGAGTGTCTACGAGCAGTACTTC
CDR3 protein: CASQKSGSVYEQYF

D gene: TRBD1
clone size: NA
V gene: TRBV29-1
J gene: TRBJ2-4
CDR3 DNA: TGCAGCGTTGGGATGACAGGGAAGGCCAAAAACATTCAGTACTTC
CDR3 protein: CSVGMTGKAKNIQYF

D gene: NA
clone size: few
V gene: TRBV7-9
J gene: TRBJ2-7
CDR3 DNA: TGTGCCAGCAGCCCGCGGACGGAAGCCTACGAGCAGTACTTC
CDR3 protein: CASSPRTEAYEQYF

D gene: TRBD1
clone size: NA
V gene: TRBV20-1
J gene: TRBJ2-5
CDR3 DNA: TGCAGTGCTAGAGGAAACAGGGGGTTTAGAGAGACCCAGTACTTC
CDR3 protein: CSARGNRGFRETQYF

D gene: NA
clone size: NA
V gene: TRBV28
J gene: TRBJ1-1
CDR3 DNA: TGTGCCAGCAGTTTAGTCCCCCTTAGTGGCGCTGAAGCTTTCTTT
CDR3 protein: CASSLVPLSGAEAFF

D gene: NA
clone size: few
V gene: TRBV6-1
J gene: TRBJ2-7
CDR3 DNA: TGTGCCAGCAGCCCCCGCGGTCAGGACCTCTCCTACGAGCAGTACTTC
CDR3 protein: CASSPRGQDLSYEQYF

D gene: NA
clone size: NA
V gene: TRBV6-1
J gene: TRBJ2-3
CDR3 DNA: TGTGCCAGCAGTACGGACCCGAGCACAGATACGCAGTATTTT
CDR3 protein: CASSTDPSTDTQYF

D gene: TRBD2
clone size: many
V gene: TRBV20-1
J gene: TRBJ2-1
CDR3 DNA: TGCAGTGCTAGCGTGGCGGGAGGGGGGTACAATGAGCAGTTCTTC
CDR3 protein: CSASVAGGGYNEQFF

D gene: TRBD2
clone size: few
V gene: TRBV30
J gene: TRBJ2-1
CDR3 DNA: TGTGCCTGGAGTCCTAGCGGGAGAGAAGGAGATGAGCAGTTCTTC
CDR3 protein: CAWSPSGREGDEQFF

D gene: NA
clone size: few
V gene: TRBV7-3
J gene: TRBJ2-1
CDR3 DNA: TGTGCCAGCAGCCGGGATCAGGCATACAATGAGCAGTTCTTC
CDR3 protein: CASSRDQAYNEQFF

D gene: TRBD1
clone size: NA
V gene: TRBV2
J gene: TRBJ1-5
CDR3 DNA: TGTGCCAGCAGTACGCAGGGGGGAGGGGGTCAGCCCCAGCATTTT
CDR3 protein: CASSTQGGGGQPQHF

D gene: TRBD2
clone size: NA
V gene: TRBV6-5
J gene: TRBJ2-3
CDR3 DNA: TGTGCCAGCAGTTACGGGCGGGAGAGCACAGATACGCAGTATTTT
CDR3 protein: CASSYGRESTDTQYF

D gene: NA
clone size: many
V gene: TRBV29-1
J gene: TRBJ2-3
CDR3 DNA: TGCAGCGTCCGGACAGCCACAGATACGCAGTATTTT
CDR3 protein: CSVRTATDTQYF

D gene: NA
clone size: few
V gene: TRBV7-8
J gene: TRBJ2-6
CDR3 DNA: TGTGCCAGCAGACTCATCAACGTCCTGACTTTC
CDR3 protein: CASRLINVLTF

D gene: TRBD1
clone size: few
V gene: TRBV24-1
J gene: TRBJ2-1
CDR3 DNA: TGTGCCACCAGTGACCGGGACAGTGGCTCCTACAATGAGCAGTTCTTC
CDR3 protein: CATSDRDSGSYNEQFF

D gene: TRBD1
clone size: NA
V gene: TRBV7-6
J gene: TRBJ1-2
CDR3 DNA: TGTGCCAGCAGCTTAAGTTCGGGACAGGGCCTCTATGGCTACACCTTC
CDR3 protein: CASSLSSGQGLYGYTF

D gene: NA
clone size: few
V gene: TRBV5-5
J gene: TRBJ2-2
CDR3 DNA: TGTGCCAGCAGCTGGGCCCCTAGCGAAACCGGGGAGCTGTTTTTT
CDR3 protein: CASSWAPSETGELFF

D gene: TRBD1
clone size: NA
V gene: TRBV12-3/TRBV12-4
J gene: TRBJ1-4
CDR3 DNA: TGTGCCAGCAGTTCCAGGGACAGGGAGTTTGTTGAAAAACTGTTTTTT
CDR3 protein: CASSSRDREFVEKLFF

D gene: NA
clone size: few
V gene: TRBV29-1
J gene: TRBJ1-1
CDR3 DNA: TGCAGCGTTGAATCTAAAGGGACCATGAACACTGAAGCTTTCTTT
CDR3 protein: CSVESKGTMNTEAFF

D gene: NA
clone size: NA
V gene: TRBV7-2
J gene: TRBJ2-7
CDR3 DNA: TGTGCCAGCAGCTACCCTCCCCCGGGGGAGCAGTACTTC
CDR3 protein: CASSYPPPGEQYF

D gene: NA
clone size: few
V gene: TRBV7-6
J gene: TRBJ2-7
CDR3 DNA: TGTGCCAGCAGCTTAGCGAAAGCGTCCTCCTACGAGCAGTACTTC
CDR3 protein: CASSLAKASSYEQYF

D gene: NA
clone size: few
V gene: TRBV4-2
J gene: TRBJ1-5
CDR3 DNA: TGTGCCAGCAGCCAAGAGGGACCGAGGGTCAGTCAGCCCCAGCATTTT
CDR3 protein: CASSQEGPRVSQPQHF

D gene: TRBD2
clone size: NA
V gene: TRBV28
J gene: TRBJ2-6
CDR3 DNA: TGTGCCAGCGGACTTGGGGGGGCTGGGGCCAACGTCCTGACTTTC
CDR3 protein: CASGLGGAGANVLTF

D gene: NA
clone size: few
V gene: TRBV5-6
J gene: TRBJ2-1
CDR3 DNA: TGTGCCAGCAGCTTGAACAGCCTTTACAATGAGCAGTTCTTC
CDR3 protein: CASSLNSLYNEQFF

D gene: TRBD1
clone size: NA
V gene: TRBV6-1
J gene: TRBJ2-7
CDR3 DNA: TGTGCCAGCAGTGCAGGACCGGGACAGGGGTCCTACGAGCAGTACTTC
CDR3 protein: CASSAGPGQGSYEQYF

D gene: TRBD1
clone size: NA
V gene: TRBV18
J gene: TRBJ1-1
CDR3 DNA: TGTGCCAGCTCACGGACAGGACAAACTGAAGCTTTCTTT
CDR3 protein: CASSRTGQTEAFF

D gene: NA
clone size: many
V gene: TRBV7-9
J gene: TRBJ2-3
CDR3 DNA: TGTGCCAGCAGCATTAGCGGCTACACAGATACGCAGTATTTT
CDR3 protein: CASSISGYTDTQYF

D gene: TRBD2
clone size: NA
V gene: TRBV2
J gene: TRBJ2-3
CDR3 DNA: TGTGCCACCCGGTGGAGGGGAGGACTAGCGGGAGGGCCAGATACGCAGTATTTT
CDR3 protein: CATRWRGGLAGGPDTQYF

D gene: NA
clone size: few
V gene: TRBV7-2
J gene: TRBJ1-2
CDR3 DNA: TGTGCCAGCAGCCCGCCTGGGGCTAACTATGGCTACACCTTC
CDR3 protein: CASSPPGANYGYTF

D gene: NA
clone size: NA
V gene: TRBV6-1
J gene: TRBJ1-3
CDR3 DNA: TGTGCCAGCAGCCGCTTTTTAGGGGACCTAGGAAACACCATATATTTT
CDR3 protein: CASSRFLGDLGNTIYF

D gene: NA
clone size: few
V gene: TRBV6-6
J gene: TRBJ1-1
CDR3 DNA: TGTGCCAGCATCCGGACAGATGAAGCTTTCTTT
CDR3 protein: CASIRTDEAFF

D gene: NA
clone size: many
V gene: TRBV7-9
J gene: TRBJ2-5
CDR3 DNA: TGTGCCAGCAGCCGGGATTTAGCAGAGACCCAGTACTTC
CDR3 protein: CASSRDLAETQYF

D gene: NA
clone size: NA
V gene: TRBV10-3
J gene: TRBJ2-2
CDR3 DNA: TGTGCCATCAGTGAGTCGAGGACCAAGAACACCGGGGAGCTGTTTTTT
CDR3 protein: CAISESRTKNTGELFF

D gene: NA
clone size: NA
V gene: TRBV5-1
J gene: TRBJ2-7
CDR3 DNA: TGCGCCAGCAGCTTGGTGGGACTTCCCTACGAGCAGTACTTC
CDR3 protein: CASSLVGLPYEQYF

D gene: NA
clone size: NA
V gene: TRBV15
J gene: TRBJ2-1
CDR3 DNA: TGTGCCACCGGGACCTTGAGCTCCTACAATGAGCAGTTCTTC
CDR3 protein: CATGTLSSYNEQFF